This TCR beta chain comes out of a study of patients and donors after allogeneic stem cell transplantation. V gave up 3 bases and J gave up 0 bases, with 15 bases separating them. CDR1 is MDHEN and CDR2 is SYDVKM in the germline V gene. The CDR3 consists of 17 residues. TCRdb re-derived calls from the RT-PCR reads in MiXCR, one entry per CDR3 protein. The top ten hold roughly 3% of the sample, which has 150,000 to 200,000 distinct CDR3 sequences, 30% seen once. This rearrangement joins TRBV28 to TRBJ2-1, with a tentative D call TRBD2 (7 bases). This receptor was identified in a human donor who was either an allogeneic HSCT recipient or a stem cell or donor lymphocyte infusion donor (not recorded which). It is not recorded whose cells these are; they may come from a transplant donor. Sequences were obtained from blood, either unsorted or a sorted T cell fraction (not recorded which). CDR3 amino acids: CASSFWEGGSSYNEQFF. For the CDR3, the DNA is TGTGCCAGCAGTTTCTGGGAGGGGGGGAGCTCCTACAATGAGCAGTTCTTC. The full variable domain, with the rest looked up from reference TRBV28 and TRBJ2-1, is DVKVTQSSRYLVKRTGEKVFLECVQDMDHENMFWYRQDPGLGLRLIYFSYDVKMKEKGDIPEGYSVSREKKERFSLILESASTNQTSMYLCASSFWEGGSSYNEQFFGPGTRLTVL.